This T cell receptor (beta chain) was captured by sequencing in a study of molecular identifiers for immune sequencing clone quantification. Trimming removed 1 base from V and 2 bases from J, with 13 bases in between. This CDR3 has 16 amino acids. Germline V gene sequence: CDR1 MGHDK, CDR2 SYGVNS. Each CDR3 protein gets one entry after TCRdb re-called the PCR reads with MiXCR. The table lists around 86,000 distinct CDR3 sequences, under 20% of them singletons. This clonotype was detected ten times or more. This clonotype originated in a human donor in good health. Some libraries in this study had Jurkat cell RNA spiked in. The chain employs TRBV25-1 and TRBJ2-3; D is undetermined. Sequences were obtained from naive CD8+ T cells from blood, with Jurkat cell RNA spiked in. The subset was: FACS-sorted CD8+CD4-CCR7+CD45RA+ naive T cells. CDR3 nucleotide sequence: TGTGCCAGCAGTGAATTTGTGGGGTCCCTCACAGATACGCAGTATTTT. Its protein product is CASSEFVGSLTDTQYF. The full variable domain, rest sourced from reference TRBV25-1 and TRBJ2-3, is EADIYQTPRYLVIGTGKKITLECSQTMGHDKMYWYQQDPGMELHLIHYSYGVNSTEKGDLSSESTVSRIRTEHFPLTLESARPSHTSQYLCASSEFVGSLTDTQYFGPGTRLTVL.